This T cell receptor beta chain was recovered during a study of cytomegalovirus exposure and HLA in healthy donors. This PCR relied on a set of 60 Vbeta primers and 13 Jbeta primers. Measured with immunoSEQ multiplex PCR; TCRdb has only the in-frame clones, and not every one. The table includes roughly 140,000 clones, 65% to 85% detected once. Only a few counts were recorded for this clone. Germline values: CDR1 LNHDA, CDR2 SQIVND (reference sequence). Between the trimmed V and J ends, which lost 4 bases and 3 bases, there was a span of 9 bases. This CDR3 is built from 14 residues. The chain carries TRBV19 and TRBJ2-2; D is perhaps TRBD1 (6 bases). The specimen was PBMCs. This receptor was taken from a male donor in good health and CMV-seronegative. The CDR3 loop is CASSRSGDTGELFF. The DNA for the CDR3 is TGTGCCAGTAGTAGGTCAGGGGACACCGGGGAGCTGTTTTTT.